Listed below are T cell receptor beta chains from one sample, sequenced in a study of beta chain features in type 1 diabetes. The data were produced by immunoSEQ multiplex PCR, yet TCRdb's version contains in-frame clones alone and is incomplete. This sample has roughly 380,000 clones, with about 18% found just once. Sequencing input: naive CD4+ T cells from blood. These receptors came from a woman aged 18-35 years in good health. The CDR3 runs from the conserved cysteine through the conserved F or W. A D gene is named only where the DNA matches it firmly. A row's size may be missing; if present it is once, few, many or a size class.

j_gene,d_gene,abundance,v_gene,CDR3nt,CDR3aa
TRBJ1-6,TRBD1,.,TRBV6-1,TGTGCCAGCACGGGACAGGGTAATTCACCCCTCCACTTT,CASTGQGNSPLHF
TRBJ1-2,TRBD1,.,TRBV27,TGTGCCAGCTGGACACTACAGGGGCAAAATGGCTACACCTTC,CASWTLQGQNGYTF
TRBJ2-1,.,.,TRBV25-1,TGTGCCAGCAGCTCCCAAGAGGAGCAGTTCTTC,CASSSQEEQFF
TRBJ2-2,.,.,TRBV7-9,TGTGCCAGCAGCTTAGCGGGGGGTCGCACCGGGGAGCTGTTTTTT,CASSLAGGRTGELFF
TRBJ2-3,.,.,TRBV9,TGTGCCAGCAGCGTAGTAACAGATACGCAGTATTTT,CASSVVTDTQYF
TRBJ2-7,.,few,TRBV11-2,TGTGCCAGCAGCCAATTGACAGGCACCTACGAGCAGTACTTC,CASSQLTGTYEQYF
TRBJ2-5,.,.,TRBV11-2,TGTGCCAGCACCAGGGGGGTAGGGAGTCGAGAGACCCAGTACTTC,CASTRGVGSRETQYF
TRBJ2-5,TRBD2,.,TRBV4-1,TGTGCCAGCAGCCAGACCGGGACTAGCGGGGGAGAGACCCAGTACTTC,CASSQTGTSGGETQYF
TRBJ1-4,.,.,TRBV7-9,TGTGCCAGCAGCCCAGGGGACGGAACTAATGAAAAACTGTTTTTT,CASSPGDGTNEKLFF
TRBJ2-6,.,.,TRBV19,TGTGCCAGTAGTATATCCCGGGTGCGTGGGGCCAACGTCCTGACTTTC,CASSISRVRGANVLTF
TRBJ2-3,.,.,TRBV2,TGTGCCAGCAGTGAAGGGGTCGCGGCAGATACGCAGTATTTT,CASSEGVAADTQYF
TRBJ1-2,.,.,TRBV7-9,TGTGCCAGCAGCCGGACAGATAACTATGGCTACACCTTC,CASSRTDNYGYTF
TRBJ2-5,.,few,TRBV4-1,TGCGCCAGCAGCCCTAGCAGACTAGTCAACGCTTGGACAAGATGGACCCAGTACTTC,CASSPSRLVNAWTRWTQYF
TRBJ2-1,TRBD2,few,TRBV6-5,TGTGCCAGCTGCCCCTTAGCGGGAGGCTACAATGAGCAGTTCTTC,CASCPLAGGYNEQFF
TRBJ2-7,.,few,TRBV4-2,TGTGCCAGCAGCCAAGCCATGGGCAGGGACTACGAGCAGTACTTC,CASSQAMGRDYEQYF
TRBJ2-5,.,once,TRBV27,TGTGCCAGCAGTTTATCAGGGGGCCAAGAGACCCAGTACTTC,CASSLSGGQETQYF
TRBJ1-1,.,.,TRBV29-1,TGCAGCGTTGAGACGGGGACTGAAGCTTTCTTT,CSVETGTEAFF
TRBJ1-2,.,.,TRBV5-1,TGCGCCAGCAGCAGGGACCAGGGGCTCTATGGCTACACCTTC,CASSRDQGLYGYTF
TRBJ2-1,TRBD2,few,TRBV5-1,TGCGCCAGCAGCTGGGACCGGGAGGGAGGTGAGCAGTTCTTC,CASSWDREGGEQFF
TRBJ2-7,.,few,TRBV29-1,TGCAGCGTTGAGACCCCAGGGGCCTACGAGCAGTACTTC,CSVETPGAYEQYF
TRBJ2-5,TRBD2,few,TRBV7-2,TGTGCCAGCAGTCAAAATAGCGGGCAGGGAGAGACCCAGTACTTC,CASSQNSGQGETQYF
TRBJ1-2,TRBD1,.,TRBV7-9,TGTGCCAGCAGCTCCAGGACAGGGAGTTCCTTC,CASSSRTGSSF
TRBJ2-2,.,few,TRBV7-2,TGTGCCAGCAGCTTATGGGAGGTGAACACCGGGGAGCTGTTTTTT,CASSLWEVNTGELFF
TRBJ2-5,.,few,TRBV27,TGTGCCAGCAGTAACCCAGACAGACTAGAGACCCAGTACTTC,CASSNPDRLETQYF
TRBJ2-2,.,.,TRBV11-2,TGTGCCAGCAGCTTCCATGCGGCCGGGGAGCTGTTTTTT,CASSFHAAGELFF
TRBJ2-3,TRBD2,few,TRBV29-1,TGCAGCGTTGAAAGGGCTAGCGGGTCAGATACGCAGTATTTT,CSVERASGSDTQYF
TRBJ2-7,TRBD2,.,TRBV6-5,TGTGCCAGCAGTTACTCGACTAGCGGGGGATTAGGGGAGCAGTACTTC,CASSYSTSGGLGEQYF
TRBJ2-6,TRBD2,few,TRBV4-1,TGCGCCAGCAGCCAAGATGGGAGGGGAGGGGCCAACGTCCTGACTTTC,CASSQDGRGGANVLTF
TRBJ2-5,.,few,TRBV9,TGTGCCAGCACCCTAGGGGCAGGGGACCAAGAGACCCAGTACTTC,CASTLGAGDQETQYF
TRBJ1-4,TRBD1,.,TRBV19,TGTGCCACGAGGGACAGGCCCCTCGGGGCTAATGAAAAACTGTTTTTT,CATRDRPLGANEKLFF
TRBJ1-1,TRBD1,.,TRBV30,TGTGCCTGGATCAGGGGGGTAAGTTCTGAAGCTTTCTTT,CAWIRGVSSEAFF
TRBJ2-3,TRBD1,few,TRBV11-1,TGTGCCAGCAGCCCTCAGGGGGCGCAGAGGACGCAGTATTTT,CASSPQGAQRTQYF
TRBJ2-7,TRBD1,.,TRBV5-6,TGTGCCAGCAGCTTCGGGACAGGGGATTACGAGCAGTACTTC,CASSFGTGDYEQYF
TRBJ2-4,.,.,TRBV29-1,TGCAGCGTTGGTGAGGACAAAAACATTCAGTACTTC,CSVGEDKNIQYF
TRBJ2-1,TRBD2,few,TRBV5-1,TGCGCCAGCAGCTTGAGGCCTAGCGGTATGAATGAGCAGTTCTTC,CASSLRPSGMNEQFF
TRBJ2-7,TRBD1,.,TRBV7-3,TGTGCCAGCAGCTTCTACAGGGGAGAGCAGTACTTC,CASSFYRGEQYF
TRBJ2-7,.,once,TRBV7-2,TGTGCCAGCGGTTTATGGACAGATTCCTACGAGCAGTACTTC,CASGLWTDSYEQYF
TRBJ1-2,.,few,TRBV18,TGTGCCAGCTCACCACGGACAAATCCCATCTATGGCTACACCTTC,CASSPRTNPIYGYTF
TRBJ2-1,.,few,TRBV5-7,TGTGCCAGCAGCTCCGATTACACCCGAGGACAGTTCTTC,CASSSDYTRGQFF
TRBJ2-7,.,few,TRBV30,TGTGCCTGGACGGGACATCCGAGACCCGAGCAGTACTTC,CAWTGHPRPEQYF